This T cell receptor beta chain emerged from a study of beta chain features in type 1 diabetes. This CDR3 has 16 amino acids. The ends were cut back, 3 bases at V and 7 bases at J, with 21 bases in the middle. Germline V gene lookup returns CDR1 MNHEY and CDR2 SMNVEV (reference sequence). Isolated RNA was reverse transcribed in full, so expressed TCRB transcripts were sequenced. Here immunoSEQ multiplex PCR was the method, and the copy in TCRdb shows in-frame clones only, minus some. The sample includes some 660,000 clones, over 11% of them seen just once. Concerning this clone itself: Its antigen remains unknown.

General study points: Type 1 diabetes patients showed a moderate but significant shortening of TCRB CDR3s in all four CD4+ subsets.

The V call is TRBV27, the J call TRBJ2-5, with a tentative D call TRBD2 (6 bases). The sequencing sample was made of naive CD4+ T cells from blood. The source of this sequence is a man aged 18 to 30 with type 1 diabetes. CDR3 amino acids: CASSLTGSAAQWTQYF. Written as DNA, the CDR3 is TGTGCCAGCAGTTTGACCGGGAGCGCTGCTCAATGGACCCAGTACTTC.